A selection of T cell receptor beta chains follows, all from one sample in a study of human T cells and chemical hapten exposure. Each CDR3 protein gets one entry after TCRdb re-called the RACE reads with MiXCR. This table has 100,000 to 150,000 distinct CDR3 sequences, 12% to 15% appearing once. Source: whole blood, taken in connection with sensitization to the hapten diphenylcyclopropenone (DPC). The receptors stem from a young man with alopecia areata. Some clones in this sample may be carry-over from other donors' samples. Both conserved end residues are part of each CDR3. Each record gives: clone size, D gene, J gene, V gene, CDR3 protein, CDR3 DNA. A D gene is named only where the DNA matches it firmly. The listing skips clone size in some rows; elsewhere it reads once, few, many or a size class.

>NA|NA|TRBJ2-1|TRBV27
CASSPGAVHEQFF
TGTGCCAGCAGCCCGGGCGCGGTCCATGAGCAGTTCTTC
>NA|NA|TRBJ1-1|TRBV27
CASSLGRHTEAFF
TGTGCCAGCAGTTTGGGGAGGCACACTGAAGCTTTCTTT
>few|NA|TRBJ2-3|TRBV11-1
CASSLEGITDTQYF
TGTGCCAGCAGCCTCGAGGGGATCACAGATACGCAGTATTTT
>NA|NA|TRBJ1-2|TRBV6-2/TRBV6-3
CASSRGQLYGYTF
TGTGCCAGCAGCCGTGGACAGCTCTATGGCTACACCTTC
>few|TRBD1|TRBJ1-1|TRBV18
CASSPGEDRGPEAFF
TGTGCCAGCTCACCCGGGGAGGACAGGGGCCCTGAAGCTTTCTTT
>NA|NA|TRBJ2-1|TRBV9
CASSAPSNNEQFF
TGTGCCAGCAGCGCCCCCTCTAACAATGAGCAGTTCTTC
>NA|TRBD2|TRBJ2-2|TRBV19
CASTTPREGRGGELFF
TGTGCCAGTACCACCCCGCGGGAGGGAAGAGGCGGGGAGCTGTTTTTT
>NA|NA|TRBJ2-1|TRBV11-1
CASSTSFPPTRFF
TGTGCCAGCAGCACATCTTTCCCCCCGACGCGGTTCTTC
>NA|NA|TRBJ1-2|TRBV6-4
CASSAGYGYTF
TGTGCCAGCTCTGCCGGGTATGGCTACACCTTC
>few|NA|TRBJ2-2|TRBV27
CASSFDRPTGELFF
TGTGCCAGCAGTTTCGACAGACCCACCGGGGAGCTGTTTTTT
>many|NA|TRBJ2-1|TRBV7-3
CASSLRDSYNEQFF
TGTGCCAGCAGCTTGAGGGACTCATACAATGAGCAGTTCTTC
>NA|NA|TRBJ2-2|TRBV7-2
CASSLTLSVRAGELFF
TGTGCCAGCAGCTTAACCCTCTCCGTCAGGGCCGGGGAGCTGTTTTTT
>few|TRBD2|TRBJ2-1|TRBV12-3/TRBV12-4
CASSLPGRGGREQFF
TGTGCCAGCAGCCTCCCAGGGCGGGGGGGCCGTGAGCAGTTCTTC
>NA|NA|TRBJ2-1|TRBV12-3/TRBV12-4
CASTSTDNNEQFF
TGTGCCAGCACCTCGACAGACAACAATGAGCAGTTCTTC
>NA|NA|TRBJ1-2|TRBV4-2
CASSPGQKGGYTF
TGTGCCAGCAGCCCCGGACAAAAAGGCGGCTACACCTTC
>NA|NA|TRBJ2-2|TRBV11-2
CASSLAFANTGELFF
TGTGCCAGCAGCTTAGCGTTCGCGAACACCGGGGAGCTGTTTTTT